Listed below are T cell receptor beta chains from one sample, sequenced in a study of blood T cells in healthy people across ages. Via MiXCR, TCRdb re-called the 5' RACE reads, giving one row per CDR3 protein. The sample has hundreds of thousands of distinct CDR3 sequences; roughly 53% are singletons. Sample: blood. All receptors come from an elderly man in good health. Both conserved end residues are part of each CDR3. The D gene is left open where the match is weak. Clone sizes are given selectively: once, few, many, or a class where the clone is expanded.

d_gene | j_gene | v_gene | abundance | CDR3nt | CDR3aa
- | TRBJ2-6 | TRBV6-1 | - | TGTGCCAGCAATCGGGACGTATCTAACTCTGGGGCCAACGTCCTGACTTTC | CASNRDVSNSGANVLTF
TRBD2 | TRBJ2-3 | TRBV5-1 | - | TGCGCCAGCAGCCCAAATCCGCAGCTAGCGGGAGGCGCAGATACGCAGTATTTT | CASSPNPQLAGGADTQYF
TRBD1 | TRBJ1-2 | TRBV27 | - | TGTGCCAGCAGGGCCGTAGGACAGGGCTATGGCTACACCTTC | CASRAVGQGYGYTF
TRBD2 | TRBJ2-4 | TRBV6-1 | few | TGTGCCAGCAGAGCGGGAGGGCCCGGGGCGGACATTCAGTACTTC | CASRAGGPGADIQYF
- | TRBJ1-2 | TRBV6-5 | few | TGTGCCAGCAGTTCCAAGACAGGAACCGGCACTAGCTCTGCTGGCTACACCTTC | CASSSKTGTGTSSAGYTF
TRBD1 | TRBJ2-2 | TRBV24-1 | - | TGTGCCACCAGTGACGTCGACAGGGCGATCAACACCGGGGAGCTGTTTTTT | CATSDVDRAINTGELFF
TRBD2 | TRBJ2-1 | TRBV24-1 | - | TGTGCCACCAGTGATACTAGCGGGATCAGGGACAGTGAGCAGTTCTTC | CATSDTSGIRDSEQFF
- | TRBJ2-2 | TRBV7-2 | - | TGTGCCAGCAGCTTTATGGGCAGGTTATCGAACACCGGGGAGCTGTTTTTT | CASSFMGRLSNTGELFF
- | TRBJ2-4 | TRBV6-5 | - | TGTGCCAGCAGTGACACCGTAACAGAAAACATTCAGTACTTC | CASSDTVTENIQYF
TRBD2 | TRBJ2-1 | TRBV10-2 | - | TGCGCCAGCATTGGACTAGCCGGCGATGAGCAGTTCTTC | CASIGLAGDEQFF
TRBD1 | TRBJ1-1 | TRBV12-3/TRBV12-4 | - | TGTGCCAGCAGTTTTCAGAGGGACAGGGGTAACACTGAAGCTTTCTTT | CASSFQRDRGNTEAFF
TRBD1 | TRBJ1-1 | TRBV10-3 | - | TGTGCCATCAGTGAGAGGGGGCGGGACACTGAAGCTTTCTTT | CAISERGRDTEAFF
- | TRBJ2-1 | TRBV7-2 | few | TGTGCCAGCAGCCGACGGGCCCTAGGGCCCTACAATGAGCAGTTCTTC | CASSRRALGPYNEQFF
- | TRBJ2-1 | TRBV7-3 | - | TGTGCCAGCAGCCCCCGGGGGAACACTCAATACAATGAGCAGTTCTTC | CASSPRGNTQYNEQFF
- | TRBJ1-1 | TRBV29-1 | - | TGCAGCGTTTCTCAGGGAGTGACTGAAGCTTTCTTT | CSVSQGVTEAFF
TRBD1 | TRBJ2-1 | TRBV5-4 | - | TGTGCCGGGGGCCGGGACAGGCTTTACAATGAGCAGTTCTTC | CAGGRDRLYNEQFF
TRBD1 | TRBJ2-7 | TRBV5-8 | - | TGTGCCAGCAGCTATCATTCCGGGACAGTCACCTACGAGCAGTACTTC | CASSYHSGTVTYEQYF
- | TRBJ2-7 | TRBV9 | few | TGTGCCAGCAGCGTAGGGGAGGCGCCCTACGAGCAGTACTTC | CASSVGEAPYEQYF